This T cell receptor beta chain was captured by sequencing in a study of prognosis after radiotherapy for stage I lung cancer. V lost 0 bases and J 5 bases, leaving 13 bases between the germline ends. The germline V gene has CDR1 LGHDT and CDR2 YNNKEL (reference sequence). CDR3 length equals 15 residues. There are many counts of this clonotype. Researchers used two-round multiplex PCR to amplify TCR beta CDR3 starting from genomic DNA. First-round PCR used primers specific to each TRBV and TRBJ gene. Each CDR3 protein gets one entry after TCRdb re-called the multiplex PCR reads with MiXCR. The sample gives 26,000 or so distinct CDR3 sequences, about 32% of which show up once; 30% to 40% is in the top ten.

The chain joins TRBV3-1 to TRBJ1-1, with D possibly TRBD1 on 5 matching bases. This clonotype was obtained from a donor over 45 with non-small cell lung cancer. The sequencing used PBMCs, collected before or after stereotactic body radiation therapy (not recorded which). CDR3 sequence: CASSQEKGYVTEAFF. In DNA form, the CDR3 reads TGTGCCAGCAGCCAAGAGAAGGGGTATGTTACTGAAGCTTTCTTT.